This TCR beta chain was obtained from a study of blood T cell repertoires in COVID-19. Study context: In each case, the material was cDNA or gDNA derived from T cells, B-cell-depleted T cells, or PBMCs.

Authors' data handling: The assay estimated nucleated cells by amplifying reference gene primers. Repertoires were generated with immunoSEQ multiplex PCR, while TCRdb's copy carries only in-frame clones and drops some. V, J and clone size derive from that table, while D and trimming were established from the DNA sequence. The sample has 410,000 or so clones, 89% seen once. The sequence was collected from a middle-aged woman with COVID-19, enrolled during active disease. What was sequenced was peripheral blood.

CDR3 residues: CASSQSLLEDGYTF. DNA of the CDR3: TGTGCCAGCAGCCAGAGCCTACTTGAGGATGGCTACACCTTC. The V gene is TRBV5-8, the J gene TRBJ1-2; no firm D call. Trimming stripped 4 bases from V and 6 bases from J, with 16 bases between. Germline lookup yields CDR1 SGHTS and CDR2 YDEGEE. The CDR3 has 14 residues. Drawing the rest from reference TRBV5-8 and TRBJ1-2, the complete variable domain is EAGVTQSPTHLIKTRGQQATLRCSPISGHTSVYWYQQALGLGLQFLLWYDEGEERNRGNFPPRFSGRQFPNYSSELNVNALELEDSALYLCASSQSLLEDGYTFGSGTRLTVV.